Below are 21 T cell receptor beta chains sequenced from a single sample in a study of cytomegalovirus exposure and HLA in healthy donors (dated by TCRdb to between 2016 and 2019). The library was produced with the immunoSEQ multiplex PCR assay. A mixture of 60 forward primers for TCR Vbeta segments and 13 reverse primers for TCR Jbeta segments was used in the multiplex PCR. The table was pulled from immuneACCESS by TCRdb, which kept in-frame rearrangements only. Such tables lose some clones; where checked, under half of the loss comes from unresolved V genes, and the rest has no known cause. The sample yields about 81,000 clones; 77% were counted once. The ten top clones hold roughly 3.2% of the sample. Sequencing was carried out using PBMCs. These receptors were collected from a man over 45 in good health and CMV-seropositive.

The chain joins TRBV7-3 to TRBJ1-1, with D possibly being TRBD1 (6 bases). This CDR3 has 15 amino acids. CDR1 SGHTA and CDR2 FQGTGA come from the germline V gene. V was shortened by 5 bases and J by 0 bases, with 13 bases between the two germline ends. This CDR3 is CASSTLGQMNTEAFF. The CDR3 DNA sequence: TGTGCCAGCAGCACCCTAGGACAGATGAACACTGAAGCTTTCTTT.

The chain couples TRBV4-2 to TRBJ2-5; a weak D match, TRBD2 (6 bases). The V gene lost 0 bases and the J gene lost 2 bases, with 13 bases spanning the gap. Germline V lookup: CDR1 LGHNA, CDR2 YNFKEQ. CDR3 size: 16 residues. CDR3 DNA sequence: TGTGCCAGCAGCCAAGATCCGGGAGCGGATCAAGAGACCCAGTACTTC. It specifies CASSQDPGADQETQYF.

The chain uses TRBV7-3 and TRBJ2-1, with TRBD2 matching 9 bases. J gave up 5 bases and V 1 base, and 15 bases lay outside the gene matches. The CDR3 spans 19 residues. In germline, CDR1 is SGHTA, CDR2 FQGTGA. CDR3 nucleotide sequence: TGTGCCAGCAGCTTAAATGGGGGAAAGCCTAGCGGGATCGACAATGAGCAGTTCTTC. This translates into CASSLNGGKPSGIDNEQFF.

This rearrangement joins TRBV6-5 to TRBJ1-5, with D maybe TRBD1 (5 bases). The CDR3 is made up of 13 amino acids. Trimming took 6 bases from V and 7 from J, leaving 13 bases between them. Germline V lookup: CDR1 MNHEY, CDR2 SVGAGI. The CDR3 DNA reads TGTGCCAGCAGGGAGATGGGGGGACAGCCCCAGCATTTT. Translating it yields CASREMGGQPQHF.

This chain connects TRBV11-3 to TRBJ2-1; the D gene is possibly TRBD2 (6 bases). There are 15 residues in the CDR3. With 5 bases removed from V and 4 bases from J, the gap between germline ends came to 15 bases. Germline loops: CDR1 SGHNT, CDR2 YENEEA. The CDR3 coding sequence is TGTGCCAGCAGCGACCTCGGGAGTGGGTACAATGAGCAGTTCTTC. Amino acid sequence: CASSDLGSGYNEQFF.

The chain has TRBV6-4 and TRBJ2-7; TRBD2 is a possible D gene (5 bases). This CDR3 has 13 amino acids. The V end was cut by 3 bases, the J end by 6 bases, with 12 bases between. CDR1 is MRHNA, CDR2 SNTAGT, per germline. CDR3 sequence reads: CASSESLEGEQYF. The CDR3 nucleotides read TGTGCCAGCAGTGAGTCACTAGAGGGCGAGCAGTACTTC.

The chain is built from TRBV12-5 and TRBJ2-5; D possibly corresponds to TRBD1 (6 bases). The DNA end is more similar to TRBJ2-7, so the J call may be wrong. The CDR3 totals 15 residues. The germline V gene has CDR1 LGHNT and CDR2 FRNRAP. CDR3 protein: CASGSDSSGSYEQYF. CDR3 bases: TGTGCTAGTGGTTCGGACAGCTCTGGTTCCTACGAGCAGTACTTC.

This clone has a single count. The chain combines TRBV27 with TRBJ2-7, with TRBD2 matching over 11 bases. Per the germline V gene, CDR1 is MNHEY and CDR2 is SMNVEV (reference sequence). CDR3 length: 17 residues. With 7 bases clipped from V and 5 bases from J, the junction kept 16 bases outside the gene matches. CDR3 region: CASKTGTSGQAVHEQYF. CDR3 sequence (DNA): TGTGCCAGCAAAACCGGGACTAGCGGTCAGGCCGTCCACGAGCAGTACTTC.

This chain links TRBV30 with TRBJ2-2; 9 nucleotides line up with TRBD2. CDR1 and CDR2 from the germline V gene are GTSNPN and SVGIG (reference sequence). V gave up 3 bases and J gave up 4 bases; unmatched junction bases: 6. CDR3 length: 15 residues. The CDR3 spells CAWRVSGSFTGELFF. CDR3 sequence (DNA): TGTGCCTGGAGAGTTAGCGGGAGCTTCACCGGGGAGCTGTTTTTT.

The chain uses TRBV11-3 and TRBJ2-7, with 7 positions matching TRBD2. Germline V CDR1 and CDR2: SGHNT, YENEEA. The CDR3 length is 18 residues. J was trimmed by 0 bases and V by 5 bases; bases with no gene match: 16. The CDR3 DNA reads TGTGCCAGCAGCAAGGGGCTAGCGGCCAATCCCCTCTCCTACGAGCAGTACTTC. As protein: CASSKGLAANPLSYEQYF.

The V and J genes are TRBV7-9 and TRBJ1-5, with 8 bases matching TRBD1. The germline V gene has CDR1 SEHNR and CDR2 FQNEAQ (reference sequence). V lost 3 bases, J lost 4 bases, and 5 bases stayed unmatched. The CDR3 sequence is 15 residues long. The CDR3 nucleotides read TGTGCCAGCAGCTTCCGGACAGGGAGTAATCAGCCCCAGCATTTT. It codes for CASSFRTGSNQPQHF.

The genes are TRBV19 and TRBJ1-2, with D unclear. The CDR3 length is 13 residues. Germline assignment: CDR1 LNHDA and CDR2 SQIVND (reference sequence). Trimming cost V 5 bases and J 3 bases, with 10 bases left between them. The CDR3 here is CASSEVLYYGYTF. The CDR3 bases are TGTGCCAGTAGTGAGGTTCTGTACTATGGCTACACCTTC.

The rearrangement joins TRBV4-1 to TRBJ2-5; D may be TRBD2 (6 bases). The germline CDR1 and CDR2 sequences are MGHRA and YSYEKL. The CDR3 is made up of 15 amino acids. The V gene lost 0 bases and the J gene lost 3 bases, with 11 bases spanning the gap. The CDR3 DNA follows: TGCGCCAGCAGCCAAGAGGGTAGCGGAGAAGAGACCCAGTACTTC. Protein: CASSQEGSGEETQYF.

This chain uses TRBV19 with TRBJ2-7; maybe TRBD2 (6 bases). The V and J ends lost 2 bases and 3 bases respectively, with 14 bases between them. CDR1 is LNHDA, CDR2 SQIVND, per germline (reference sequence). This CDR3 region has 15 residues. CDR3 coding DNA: TGTGCCAGTAGTATAAGGCCGGGAGACAACTACGAGCAGTACTTC. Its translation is CASSIRPGDNYEQYF.

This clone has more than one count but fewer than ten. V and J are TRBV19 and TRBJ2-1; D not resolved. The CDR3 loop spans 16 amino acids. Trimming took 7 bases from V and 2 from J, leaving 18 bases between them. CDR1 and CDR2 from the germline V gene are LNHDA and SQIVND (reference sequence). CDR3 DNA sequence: TGTGCCAGTACCCCGTCCCCGCAGGCTGCCTACAATGAGCAGTTCTTC. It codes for CASTPSPQAAYNEQFF.

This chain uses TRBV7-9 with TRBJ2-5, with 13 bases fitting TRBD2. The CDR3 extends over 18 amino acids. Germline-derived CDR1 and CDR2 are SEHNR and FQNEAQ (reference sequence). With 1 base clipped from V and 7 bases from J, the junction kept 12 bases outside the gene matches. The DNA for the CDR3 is TGTGCCAGCAGCTTAGGAGCCCCGGGACTAGCGGGATATGGGACCCAGTACTTC. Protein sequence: CASSLGAPGLAGYGTQYF.

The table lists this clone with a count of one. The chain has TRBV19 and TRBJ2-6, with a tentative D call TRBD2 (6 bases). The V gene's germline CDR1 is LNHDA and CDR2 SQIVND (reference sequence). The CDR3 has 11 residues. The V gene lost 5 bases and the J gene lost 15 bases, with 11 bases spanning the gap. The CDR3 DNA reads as TGTGCCAGTAGTCCCCCCGGGGGCCTGACTTTC. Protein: CASSPPGGLTF.

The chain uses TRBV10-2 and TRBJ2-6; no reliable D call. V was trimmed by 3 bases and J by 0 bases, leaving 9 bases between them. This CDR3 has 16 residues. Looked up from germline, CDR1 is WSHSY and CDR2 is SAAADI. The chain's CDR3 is CASSDRGSSGANVLTF. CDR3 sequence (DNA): TGCGCCAGCAGTGATCGAGGCTCCTCTGGGGCCAACGTCCTGACTTTC.

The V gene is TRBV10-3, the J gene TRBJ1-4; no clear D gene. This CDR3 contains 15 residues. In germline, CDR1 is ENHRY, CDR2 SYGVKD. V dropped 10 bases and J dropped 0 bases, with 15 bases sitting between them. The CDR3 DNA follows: TGTGCCACAAAAGATGTGGCCGCAACTAATGAAAAACTGTTTTTT. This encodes CATKDVAATNEKLFF.

CDR3 in amino acids: CASSYRGSQPQHF. DNA of the CDR3: TGTGCCAGCAGTTATAGGGGGTCTCAGCCCCAGCATTTT. The J gene is TRBJ1-5, the V gene TRBV6-5; TRBD1 might be the D (6 bases). Trimming stripped 3 bases from V and 6 bases from J, with 9 bases between. There are 13 residues in the CDR3. Per the germline V gene, CDR1 is MNHEY and CDR2 is SVGAGI.

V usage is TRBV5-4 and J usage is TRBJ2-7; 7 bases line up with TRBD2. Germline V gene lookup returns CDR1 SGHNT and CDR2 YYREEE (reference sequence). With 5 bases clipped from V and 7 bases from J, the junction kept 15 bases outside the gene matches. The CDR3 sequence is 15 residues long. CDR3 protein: CASRGGDYPSGEQYF. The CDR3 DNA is TGTGCCAGCAGGGGGGGGGACTACCCCTCGGGGGAGCAGTACTTC.